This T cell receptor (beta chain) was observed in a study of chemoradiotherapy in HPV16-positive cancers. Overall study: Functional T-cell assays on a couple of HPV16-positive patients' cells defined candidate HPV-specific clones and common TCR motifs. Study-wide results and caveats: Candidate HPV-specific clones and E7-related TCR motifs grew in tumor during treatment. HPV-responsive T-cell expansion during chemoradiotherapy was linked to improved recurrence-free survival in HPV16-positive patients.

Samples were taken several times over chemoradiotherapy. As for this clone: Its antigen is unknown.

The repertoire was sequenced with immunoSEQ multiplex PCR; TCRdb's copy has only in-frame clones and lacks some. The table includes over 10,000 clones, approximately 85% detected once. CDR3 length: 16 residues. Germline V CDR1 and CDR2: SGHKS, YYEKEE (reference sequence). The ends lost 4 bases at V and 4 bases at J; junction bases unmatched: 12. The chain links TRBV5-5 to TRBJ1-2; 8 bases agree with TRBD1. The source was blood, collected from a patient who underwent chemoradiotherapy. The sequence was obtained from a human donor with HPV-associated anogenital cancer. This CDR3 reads CASSTDRGSLSYGYTF. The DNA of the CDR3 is TGTGCCAGCAGCACAGACAGGGGTTCCCTATCCTATGGCTACACCTTC.